This record looks at one T cell receptor beta chain sequence and its context. Its specificity is not known. J was trimmed by 13 bases and V by 4 bases; bases with no gene match: 18. This CDR3 is built from 15 residues. Germline assignment: CDR1 SGHAT and CDR2 FQNNGV. The record originates from a study of identical twins' blood T cells. Study-level results: Abundant TCRbeta CDR3s overlapped more between twins than with unrelated donors.

Using its own MiXCR run on the 5' RACE reads, TCRdb lists one record per CDR3 protein. The sample carries 350,000 to 400,000 distinct CDR3 sequences, around 30% recorded once. The sequencing sample was made of PBMCs. This chain links TRBV11-2 with TRBJ1-2; TRBD1 matches at 7 bases. This clonotype originated in a woman aged 18-50 years in good health. The CDR3 DNA reads TGTGCCAGCAGCTCCATCCGGGACAGAGGGCTTGTCCGCACCTTC. Translating it yields CASSSIRDRGLVRTF.